This T cell receptor beta chain was sequenced for a study of technical replicates of blood from a few donors. This clone was detected once. TCRdb keeps only in-frame clones here, not all; method: immunoSEQ multiplex PCR. The profile shows about 76,000 clones, just over 85% of them singletons. This clonotype was obtained from a human donor in good health. Some clones in this sample may be carry-over from other donors' samples. Sequencing was carried out using PBMCs.

Here the CDR3 DNA reads TGTGCCACCAGCAGAGACGACTCGGCACAGTACTTC. Its translation is CATSRDDSAQYF. V usage is TRBV15 and J usage is TRBJ2-5; unclear D gene. Germline assignment: CDR1 LNHNV and CDR2 YYDKDF (reference sequence). This CDR3 comprises 12 residues. V was shortened by 0 bases and J by 11 bases, with 10 bases between the two germline ends.